This T cell receptor (beta chain) was sequenced in a study of cytotoxic CD8 clonotypes in ibrutinib-treated CLL. The TCR beta libraries used 2 to 2.5 micrograms of genomic DNA that came from cryopreserved PBMCs. This clone has a handful of counts. Its antigen is unknown. Trimming removed 5 bases at V and 6 bases at J, with 13 bases between. Germline loops: CDR1 SEHNR, CDR2 FQNEAQ (reference sequence). CDR3 size: 13 residues. Assay: immunoSEQ multiplex PCR; the TCRdb copy retains only in-frame clones and omits some. This table holds tens of thousands of clones, approximately 70% found once. Study-level findings and limits: Sampling of sustained-remission and progressing patients occurred at differing times. Clonality increased at ibrutinib response, then returned toward baseline at progression.

This sequence joins TRBV7-9 and TRBJ1-2; D is unclear. The origin of this receptor is a human donor with chronic lymphocytic leukemia. The source was PBMCs, collected after 12 months of ibrutinib treatment. In nucleotides, the CDR3 is TGTGCCAGCAGCCGCGTATATAGAGATGGCTACACCTTC. It specifies CASSRVYRDGYTF. The entire variable domain, with the rest obtained from reference TRBV7-9 and TRBJ1-2, is as follows: DTGVSQNPRHKITKRGQNVTFRCDPISEHNRLYWYRQTLGQGPEFLTYFQNEAQLEKSRLLSDRFSAERPKGSFSTLEIQRTEQGDSAMYLCASSRVYRDGYTFGSGTRLTVV.